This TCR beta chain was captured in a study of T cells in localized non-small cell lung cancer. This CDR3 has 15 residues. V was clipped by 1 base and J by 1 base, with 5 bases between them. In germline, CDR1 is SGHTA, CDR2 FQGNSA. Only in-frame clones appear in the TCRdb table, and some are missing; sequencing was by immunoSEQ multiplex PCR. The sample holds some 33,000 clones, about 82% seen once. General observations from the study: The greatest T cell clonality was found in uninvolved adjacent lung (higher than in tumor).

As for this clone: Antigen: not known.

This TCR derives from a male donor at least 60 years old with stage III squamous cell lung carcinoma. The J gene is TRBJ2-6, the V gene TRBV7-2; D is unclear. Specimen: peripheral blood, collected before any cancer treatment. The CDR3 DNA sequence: TGTGCCAGCAGCTTAGGAGGTTCTGGGGCCAACGTCCTGACTTTC. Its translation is CASSLGGSGANVLTF.